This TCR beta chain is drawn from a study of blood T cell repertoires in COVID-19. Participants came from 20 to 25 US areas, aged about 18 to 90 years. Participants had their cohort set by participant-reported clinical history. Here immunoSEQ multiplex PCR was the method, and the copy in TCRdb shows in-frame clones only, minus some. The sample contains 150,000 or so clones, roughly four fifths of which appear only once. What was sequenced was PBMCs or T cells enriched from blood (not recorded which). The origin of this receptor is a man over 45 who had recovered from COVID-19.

The CDR3 loop reads CASSPGTSGGASNNEQFF. CDR3 sequence (DNA): TGTGCCAGTAGTCCGGGGACTAGCGGGGGGGCGTCTAATAATGAGCAGTTCTTC. The rearrangement links TRBV19 to TRBJ2-1, with TRBD2 matching 16 bases. Germline V gene data show CDR1 as LNHDA and CDR2 as SQIVND (reference sequence). CDR3 size: 18 residues. V gave up 5 bases and J gave up 7 bases; unmatched junction bases: 11.